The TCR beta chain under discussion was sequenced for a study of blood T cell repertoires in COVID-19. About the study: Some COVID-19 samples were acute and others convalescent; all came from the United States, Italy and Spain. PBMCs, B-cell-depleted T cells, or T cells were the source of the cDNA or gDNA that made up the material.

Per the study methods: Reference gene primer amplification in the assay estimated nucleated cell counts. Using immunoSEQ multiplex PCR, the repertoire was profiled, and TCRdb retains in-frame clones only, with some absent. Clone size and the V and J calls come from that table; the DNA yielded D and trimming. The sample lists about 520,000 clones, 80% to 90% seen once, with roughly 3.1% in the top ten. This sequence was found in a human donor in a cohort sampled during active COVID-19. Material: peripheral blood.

CDR3 nucleotide sequence: TGTGCCAGCAGCTTAGTCCAGGCCTCTTGGGATACGCAGTATTTT. Translating it yields CASSLVQASWDTQYF. This chain uses TRBV7-9 with TRBJ2-3; D gene unclear. Trimming took 1 base from V and 6 from J, leaving 14 bases between them. Germline CDR1 and CDR2: SEHNR and FQNEAQ (reference sequence). There are 15 residues in the CDR3.